These T cell receptor beta chains were read from a single sample in a study of PD-1 blockade in mismatch repair-deficient tumors. Assay: immunoSEQ multiplex PCR; the TCRdb copy retains only in-frame clones and omits some. The table records approximately 40,000 clones, more than 75% of them present only once. The source was peripheral blood, collected 4 weeks after starting pembrolizumab. These receptors all stem from an adult with mismatch repair-deficient cancer. The CDR3 runs from the conserved cysteine through the conserved F or W. A D gene is named only where the DNA matches it firmly. For some rows the clone size is stated as once, few or many, or as a class when expanded; others skip it.

clone_size	v_call	d_call	j_call	cdr3_nt	cdr3_aa
.	TRBV5-5	.	TRBJ1-4	TGTGCCAGCAGCTTGGGCGGCCGGGACGGAGAAAAACTGTTTTTT	CASSLGGRDGEKLFF
.	TRBV18	.	TRBJ1-2	TGTGCCAGCTCACCACTTACCGGGACCGACAATGGCTACACCTTC	CASSPLTGTDNGYTF
.	TRBV7-9	.	TRBJ2-5	TGTGCCAGCAGCTTAGACAGAACCTACCAAGAGACCCAGTACTTC	CASSLDRTYQETQYF
.	TRBV5-4	TRBD2	TRBJ2-2	TGTGCCAGCAGCCCCGGGACTAGCGACACCGGGGAGCTGTTTTTT	CASSPGTSDTGELFF
.	TRBV2	.	TRBJ2-3	TGTGCCAGCAGTCCGGACTACACAGATACGCAGTATTTT	CASSPDYTDTQYF
.	TRBV11-2	TRBD2	TRBJ2-2	TGTGCCAGCAGCAAGGTTCTAGCGGGGAACACCGGGGAGCTGTTTTTT	CASSKVLAGNTGELFF
.	TRBV6-5	TRBD2	TRBJ2-5	TGTGCCAGCAGTTGCTGGGGACTAGCGGGAGCTATGGCCCAGTACTTC	CASSCWGLAGAMAQYF
.	TRBV7-2	.	TRBJ2-1	TGTGCCAGCAGCTTACCCGGGCGTTATGCTGGATTTGAGCAGTTCTTC	CASSLPGRYAGFEQFF
.	TRBV28	TRBD1	TRBJ1-2	TGTGCCAGCAACCCCGCCGACAGGGGCTTATATATTGGCTACACCTTC	CASNPADRGLYIGYTF
once	TRBV18	.	TRBJ1-1	TGTGCCAGCTCCCTCGACGGCGGTAACACTGAAGCTTTCTTT	CASSLDGGNTEAFF
.	TRBV13	.	TRBJ2-3	TGTGCCAGCAGCTTAGGACGGACAGATACGCAGTATTTT	CASSLGRTDTQYF
.	TRBV18	.	TRBJ2-7	TGTGCCAGCTCAGAACTAAACGAGCAGTACTTC	CASSELNEQYF
.	TRBV18	.	TRBJ2-2	TGTGCCAGCTCACCAAATTCGGAAGGGCTAATGAACACCGGGGAGCTGTTTTTT	CASSPNSEGLMNTGELFF
.	TRBV10-3	.	TRBJ2-3	TGTGCCACATCGGGAGTGGTATTGGTAGATACGCAGTATTTT	CATSGVVLVDTQYF
.	TRBV5-1	.	TRBJ1-5	TGCGCCAGCAGCCCCGGCAGTCCGCGGGAGCCCCAGCATTTT	CASSPGSPREPQHF
.	TRBV10-3	TRBD1	TRBJ2-7	TGTGCCATCTCCCGACAGGGCGCCTACGAGCAGTACTTC	CAISRQGAYEQYF
.	TRBV4-2	TRBD2	TRBJ2-1	TGTGCCAGCAGCCAAGATACTAGCGGCTCCTACAATGAGCAGTTCTTC	CASSQDTSGSYNEQFF
.	TRBV19	.	TRBJ1-5	TGTGCCAGCCGAAGGTCGGGGCGCAATCAGCCCCAGCATTTT	CASRRSGRNQPQHF
.	TRBV28	TRBD2	TRBJ2-7	TGTGCCAGCAGTTTCCCTCGGGGGGGTATCTCCTACGAGCAGTACTTC	CASSFPRGGISYEQYF
.	TRBV5-1	TRBD1	TRBJ1-5	TGCGCCAGCACAATACAGGGGTTTGGATGGAATCAGCCCCAGCATTTT	CASTIQGFGWNQPQHF
.	TRBV5-4	TRBD2	TRBJ2-3	TGTGCCAGCACCACGGGAGGAAGCACAGATACGCAGTATTTT	CASTTGGSTDTQYF
.	TRBV27	.	TRBJ2-1	TGTGCCAGCAGCCTCTCTGTCGGGGCCTCCTACAATGAGCAGTTCTTC	CASSLSVGASYNEQFF
.	TRBV7-6	.	TRBJ2-3	TGTGCCAGCAGTCGCCCGACTTCTAGCACAGATACGCAGTATTTT	CASSRPTSSTDTQYF
.	TRBV11-3	.	TRBJ1-1	TGTGCCAGCAGCTTTACAGGGTTGAACACTGAAGCTTTCTTT	CASSFTGLNTEAFF
.	TRBV5-1	TRBD1	TRBJ2-1	TGCGCCAGCAGCGCGACAGGGGTTGGCTACAATGAGCAGTTCTTC	CASSATGVGYNEQFF